The T cell receptor (beta chain) described here comes from a study of cytomegalovirus exposure and HLA in healthy donors. Per the germline V gene, CDR1 is SGHNT and CDR2 is YENEEA. The CDR3 has 14 residues. V lost 6 bases and J lost 2; bases outside the gene matches: 3. For this clone: Its antigen is still unknown.

General study points: A later analysis reportedly identified an Asian-associated ancestry cluster as carrying fewer N-insertions than the roughly 700-donor mean.

Use of 60 Vbeta and 13 Jbeta primers characterized the PCR. Data came from immunoSEQ multiplex PCR; TCRdb stores just in-frame clones and leaves some out. Of about 170,000 clones in the sample, 70% to 90% were seen once. The chain combines TRBV11-3 with TRBJ2-7; 11 nucleotides match TRBD2. The sequence was collected from a man aged 25-40 years in good health and CMV-seropositive. Material for sequencing was PBMCs. CDR3 in amino acids: CASSSGLAAYEQYF. The CDR3 DNA reads as TGTGCCAGCAGTTCGGGACTAGCGGCCTACGAGCAGTACTTC.